This T cell receptor (beta chain) is from a study of blood T cell repertoires in COVID-19. Seattle patients were enrolled while actively infected and followed longitudinally. Produced via immunoSEQ multiplex PCR; TCRdb's table is partial and in-frame only. The table shows 180,000 or so clones, with roughly 79% occurring only once. The CDR3 consists of 13 residues. Germline V CDR1 and CDR2: SGHDN, FVKESK. V lost 0 bases and J 7 bases, leaving 7 bases between the germline ends. This receptor was obtained from a woman in her thirties or forties with COVID-19, enrolled during active disease. The J gene is TRBJ2-1, the V gene TRBV14; no clear D gene. Material: peripheral blood. In nucleotides, the CDR3 is TGTGCCAGCAGCCAAGAAGCTACTAATGAGCAGTTCTTC. Translating it yields CASSQEATNEQFF.